Shown below are 20 T cell receptor beta chains from a single sample sequenced in a study of sequential checkpoint blockade in melanoma (dated by TCRdb to 2018 to 2020). To prepare the library, the immunoSEQ multiplex PCR assay was applied. As stored in TCRdb, this immuneACCESS dataset retains in-frame rearrangements with V and J assigned. A fraction of the clones does not appear; measured against another copy, unresolved V genes explain less than half of the discrepancy, and the remainder lacks a known reason. This sample holds some 7,000 clones; about a quarter were observed only once. The ten largest clones represent roughly 9% of the sample. Sample treatment or condition, as interpreted from the label and publication: randomized to nivolumab then ipilimumab (arm A) or the reverse (arm B). Sample: tumor tissue (inferred from file names), taken from a patient given nivolumab and ipilimumab in sequence. These receptors all stem from a human donor with melanoma.

This clone has a single count. The chain recombines TRBV18 with TRBJ1-1, with D perhaps matching TRBD1 (6 bases). The CDR3 spans 15 residues. Trimming removed 5 bases at V and 1 base at J, with 14 bases between. Per the germline V gene, CDR1 is KGHSH and CDR2 is LQKENI. The CDR3 loop reads CASSRSGTPNTEAFF. For the CDR3, the DNA is TGTGCCAGCTCAAGATCCGGGACACCGAACACTGAAGCTTTCTTT.

The CDR3 loop reads CASSPINFGGNTIYF. The CDR3 DNA reads as TGTGCCAGCAGCCCCATCAACTTCGGTGGAAACACCATATATTTT. The rearrangement joins TRBV6-8 to TRBJ1-3; D gene ambiguous. Trimming removed 6 bases from V and 3 bases from J, with 15 bases in between. CDR3 size: 15 residues. Germline CDR1 and CDR2: MNHGY and SAAAGT.

The genes are TRBV19 and TRBJ2-6, with D possibly being TRBD1 or TRBD2 (7 bases each). V was shortened by 7 bases and J by 0 bases, with 25 bases between the two germline ends. The CDR3 sequence is 20 residues long. Germline CDR1 reads LNHDA; CDR2 reads SQIVND (reference sequence). CDR3 nucleotide sequence: TGTGCCAGTATTAAAGGGGAGGGGGACAGATACCGCTCTGGGGCCAACGTCCTGACTTTC. Translated: CASIKGEGDRYRSGANVLTF.

This clone was observed a few times. This chain uses TRBV11-3 with TRBJ2-3; tentative D call: TRBD2 (5 bases). The CDR3 has 14 residues. Germline-derived CDR1 and CDR2 are SGHNT and YENEEA. Trimming removed 3 bases at V and 2 bases at J, with 9 bases between. Here the CDR3 reads CASSLIGDTDTQYF. For the CDR3, the DNA is TGTGCCAGCAGCTTGATCGGGGACACAGATACGCAGTATTTT.

The genes are TRBV27 and TRBJ2-7, with 10 bases matching TRBD2. V dropped 6 bases and J dropped 4; count of bases not matched to a gene: 12. Germline V gives CDR1 MNHEY, CDR2 SMNVEV (reference sequence). The CDR3 is made up of 16 amino acids. As DNA, the CDR3 is TGTGCCAGCAGAGGGTGGACTAGCGGAGTGAAGTACGAGCAGTACGTC. It is translated as CASRGWTSGVKYEQYV.

This sequence joins TRBV9 and TRBJ2-2; D unresolved. V gave up 5 bases and J gave up 4 bases, with 6 bases separating them. Looked up from germline, CDR1 is SGDLS and CDR2 is YYNGEE. The CDR3 loop spans 12 amino acids. The CDR3: CASREITGELFF. CDR3 nucleotide sequence: TGTGCCAGCAGGGAGATCACCGGGGAGCTGTTTTTT.

This sequence joins TRBV6-8 and TRBJ2-7; 8 positions agree with TRBD1. V lost 10 bases, J lost 6 bases, and 17 bases stayed unmatched. This CDR3 has 15 residues. Per the germline V gene, CDR1 is MNHGY and CDR2 is SAAAGT. CDR3 nucleotides: TGTGCCACCAGGGATCGGGACAGGTCCTTCTCCGAGCAGTACGTC. This codes for CATRDRDRSFSEQYV.

This clone was observed a handful of times. This chain connects TRBV11-1 to TRBJ2-2, with a possible D match to TRBD2 (6 bases). The V gene lost 6 bases and the J gene lost 7 bases, with 15 bases spanning the gap. The CDR3 length is 14 residues. Germline V lookup: CDR1 SGHAT, CDR2 FQDESV (reference sequence). The CDR3: CASSSGQEGGELFF. The CDR3 DNA follows: TGTGCCAGCAGTTCGGGTCAGGAGGGCGGGGAGCTGTTTTTT.

The V and J genes are TRBV18 and TRBJ1-2; 9 bases map to TRBD1. V was clipped by 3 bases and J by 2 bases; unmatched bases: 1. Germline CDR1 reads KGHSH; CDR2 reads LQKENI. This CDR3 spans 14 amino acids. CDR3 DNA sequence: TGTGCCAGCTCACCGGGGACAGGGAACTATGGCTACACCTTC. As protein: CASSPGTGNYGYTF.

The table lists this clone with many counts. The chain joins TRBV11-3 to TRBJ1-3; tentative D call: TRBD1 (5 bases). Germline CDR1 SGHNT, CDR2 YENEEA. Trimming stripped 2 bases from V and 3 bases from J, with 8 bases between. This CDR3 comprises 14 residues. The CDR3 DNA sequence: TGTGCCAGCAGCTTAACCGGGGGTGGAAACACCATATATTTT. It is translated as CASSLTGGGNTIYF.

In its sample, this clone was seen many times. The chain employs TRBV6-8 and TRBJ2-5, with 10 bases aligning to TRBD2. CDR1 and CDR2 (germline): MNHGY, SAAAGT. There are 17 residues in the CDR3. The V and J ends lost 2 bases and 3 bases, in that order; junction bases with no gene match: 9. As DNA, the CDR3 is TGTGCCAGCAGTTACCTCGCCGAAGCGGGAGGGGAAGAGACCCAGTACTTC. This gives the protein CASSYLAEAGGEETQYF.

V is TRBV28 and J is TRBJ1-3; no definite D call. Germline V CDR1 and CDR2: MDHEN, SYDVKM. Trimming stripped 4 bases from V and 4 bases from J, with 20 bases between. The CDR3 is made up of 17 amino acids. CDR3 residues: CASSSPWSFHTGNTIYF. DNA for the CDR3: TGTGCCAGCAGTTCCCCGTGGAGTTTCCATACCGGAAACACCATATATTTT.

This clone was counted between two and nine times. V usage is TRBV6-8 and J usage is TRBJ2-1, with 13 bases identical to TRBD2. The J segment lost 6 bases and the V segment lost 4 bases, leaving 3 bases of the junction unmatched. Germline V lookup: CDR1 MNHGY, CDR2 SAAAGT. This CDR3 spans 15 amino acids. CDR3 amino acids: CASSFTSGRANEQFF. The CDR3 region has the DNA TGTGCCAGCAGTTTTACTAGCGGGAGGGCCAATGAGCAGTTCTTC.

This clone has just a few counts. V usage is TRBV12-2 and J usage is TRBJ2-1; TRBD2, as called in the table, went unchecked against the DNA. TRBV12-2 has pseudogene status. The CDR3 loop spans 14 amino acids. CDR3 loop: CATVALSSYNEQFF. The CDR3, as DNA: TGTGCCACCGTAGCGCTTAGCTCCTACAATGAGCAGTTCTTC.

Only a few counts were recorded for this clone. The CDR3 loop reads CASSRDFNQPQHF. CDR3 nucleotides: TGTGCCAGCAGCAGGGATTTCAATCAGCCCCAGCATTTT. The genes are TRBV6-8 and TRBJ1-5; D might be TRBD1 (5 bases). The CDR3 covers 13 residues. Per the germline V gene, CDR1 is MNHGY and CDR2 is SAAAGT. V lost 6 bases, J lost 3 bases, and 9 bases lay in between.

The CDR3 DNA follows: TGTGCCAGCACCGGCGGGATAGCGGGAACGTGGGCAGATACGCAGTATTTT. Protein sequence: CASTGGIAGTWADTQYF. This rearrangement joins TRBV12-5 to TRBJ2-3, with TRBD2 identical over 8 bases. Germline V gene lookup returns CDR1 LGHNT and CDR2 FRNRAP. The CDR3 has 17 residues.

The chain is built from TRBV6-8 and TRBJ2-3; 14 nucleotides agree with TRBD2. With 4 bases clipped from V and 5 bases from J, the junction kept 11 bases outside the gene matches. CDR3 length: 18 residues. Germline CDR1 and CDR2: MNHGY and SAAAGT. The CDR3 is CASSSPPGLAGDIDTQYF. The DNA for the CDR3 is TGTGCCAGCAGTTCGCCCCCGGGACTAGCGGGAGATATAGATACGCAGTATTTT.

This clone was found many times. This chain uses TRBV11-3 with TRBJ2-1; 8 positions match TRBD2. Trimming took 5 bases from V and 7 from J; bases not matched to a gene: 7. Germline loops: CDR1 SGHNT, CDR2 YENEEA. This CDR3 comprises 14 residues. The CDR3 nucleotides are TGTGCCAGCAGCCCCGGTAGCGGGATTAATGAGCAGTTCTTC. Protein product: CASSPGSGINEQFF.

This clone was counted only a few times. V and J are TRBV19 and TRBJ2-2; no clear D. In germline, CDR1 is LNHDA, CDR2 SQIVND (reference sequence). CDR3 length equals 15 residues. The V and J ends lost 6 bases and 0 bases respectively, with 11 bases between them. The CDR3 here is CASSPPNANTGELFF. DNA for the CDR3: TGTGCCAGTAGCCCGCCAAATGCGAACACCGGGGAGCTGTTTTTT.

The gene calls are TRBV14 and TRBJ1-5, with unresolved D. Germline loops: CDR1 SGHDN, CDR2 FVKESK. With 0 bases removed from V and 4 bases from J, the gap between germline ends came to 10 bases. The CDR3 is made up of 15 amino acids. The CDR3 region is CASSQDRGYNQPQHF. CDR3 DNA: TGTGCCAGCAGCCAAGATCGGGGTTATAATCAGCCCCAGCATTTT.